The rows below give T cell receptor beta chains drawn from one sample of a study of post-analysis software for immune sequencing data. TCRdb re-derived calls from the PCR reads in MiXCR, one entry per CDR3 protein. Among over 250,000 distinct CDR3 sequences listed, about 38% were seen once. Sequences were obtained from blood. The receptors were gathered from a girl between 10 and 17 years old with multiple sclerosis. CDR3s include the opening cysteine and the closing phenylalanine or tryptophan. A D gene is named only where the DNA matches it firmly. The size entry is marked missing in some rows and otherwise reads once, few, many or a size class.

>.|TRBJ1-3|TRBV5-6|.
TGTGCCAGCAGCCGCCCGGGGGGCGGGGTAAACACCATATATTTT
CASSRPGGGVNTIYF
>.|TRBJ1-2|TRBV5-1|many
TGCGCCAGCAGCTTGGAGGAATCGAAAGTGGCTTCTGGCTACACCTTC
CASSLEESKVASGYTF
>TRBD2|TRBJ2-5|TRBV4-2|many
TGTGCCAGCAGCCAAGATGTCGCTAGCGGTCAAGAGACCCAGTACTTC
CASSQDVASGQETQYF
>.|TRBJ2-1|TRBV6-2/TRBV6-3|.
TGTGCCAGCAGTGCCGTCCTTGCAGAAGGTGGTGAGCAGTTCTTC
CASSAVLAEGGEQFF
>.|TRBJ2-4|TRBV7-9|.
TGTGCCAGCAGCTTAATGCTTGGCAAAAACATTCAGTACTTC
CASSLMLGKNIQYF
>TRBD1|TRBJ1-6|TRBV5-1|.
TGCGCCAGCAGCTTGAGGGACAGGGGAATTTCACCCCTCCACTTT
CASSLRDRGISPLHF
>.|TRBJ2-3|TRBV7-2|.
TGTGCCAGCAGCTTGATCGCCCTCACAGATACGCAGTATTTT
CASSLIALTDTQYF
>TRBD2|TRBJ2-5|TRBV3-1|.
TGTGCCAGCAGCCAAGGGGTGGCGGGGGGCCAAGAGACCCAGTACTTC
CASSQGVAGGQETQYF
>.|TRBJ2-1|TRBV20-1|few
TGCAGTGCTAGAGAGAGGAGGGGGCGGTACAATGAGCAGTTCTTC
CSARERRGRYNEQFF
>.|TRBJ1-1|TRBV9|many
TGTGCCAGCAGTGTGGGGGGAACTGAAGCTTTCTTT
CASSVGGTEAFF
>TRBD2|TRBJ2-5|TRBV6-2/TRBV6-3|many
TGTGCCAGCTCTAGACCCAGACTAGCGGGAGGGCAAGAGACCCAGTACTTC
CASSRPRLAGGQETQYF
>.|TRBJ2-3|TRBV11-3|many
TGTGCCAGCAGCTTTGGACTCCGAGAAAGCACAGATACGCAGTATTTT
CASSFGLRESTDTQYF
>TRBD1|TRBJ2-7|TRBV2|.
TGTGCCAGCAGTGAACAGGGGGCGTTTTTCTACGAGCAGTACTTC
CASSEQGAFFYEQYF
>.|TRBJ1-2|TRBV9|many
TGTGCCAGCAGCGTTACAGATAACTATGGCTACACCTTC
CASSVTDNYGYTF
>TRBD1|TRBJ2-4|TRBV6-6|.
TGTGCCAGCATTAAGGGGGCTCGGAAGTACTTC
CASIKGARKYF
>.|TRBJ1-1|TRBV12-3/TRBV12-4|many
TGTGCCAGCAGTTTAGAGGGGAGCACTGAAGCTTTCTTT
CASSLEGSTEAFF
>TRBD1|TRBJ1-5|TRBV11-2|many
TGTGCCAGCAGCTTAGGGGACAGTCGGCGGCAGCCCCAGCATTTT
CASSLGDSRRQPQHF
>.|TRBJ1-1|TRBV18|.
TGTGCCAGCTCAATGGGCGGCAACACTGAAGCTTTCTTT
CASSMGGNTEAFF
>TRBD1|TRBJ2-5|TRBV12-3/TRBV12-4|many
TGTGCCAGCGGGACAGGGCCCCAAGAGACCCAGTACTTC
CASGTGPQETQYF
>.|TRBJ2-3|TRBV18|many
TGTGCCAGCTCACCACCGGGGTCGGGCACAGATACGCAGTATTTT
CASSPPGSGTDTQYF
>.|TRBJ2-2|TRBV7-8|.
TGTGCCAGCAGCACCCGTTTAGGGGAAGGCAACACCGGGGAGCTGTTTTTT
CASSTRLGEGNTGELFF
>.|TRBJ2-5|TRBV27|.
TGTGCCAGCGGACAATCTCGGCGGTACTTC
CASGQSRRYF
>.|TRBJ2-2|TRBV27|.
TGTGCCAGCAGTTCCTATATGTCCGGGGAGCTGTTTTTT
CASSSYMSGELFF
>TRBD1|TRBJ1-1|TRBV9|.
TGTGCCTGCACAGGGGGCGGGGGGACTGAAGCTTTCTTT
CACTGGGGTEAFF